This section outlines one TCR beta chain sequence together with its context. Deep was the level used in running the assay. Assay used: immunoSEQ multiplex PCR; TCRdb lists only in-frame clones, some missing. The table includes hundreds of thousands of clones, roughly 78% detected once. V lost 6 bases to trimming and J lost 8 bases, with 22 bases between them. Germline assignment: CDR1 SGHAT and CDR2 FQNNGV. The CDR3 is 15 amino acids. The data derive from a study of shared clonotypes between healthy human individuals. At the level of the study: CD4 naive and CD4 memory each took three plates per donor, while CD8 naive took two and CD8 memory one.

Sequencing input: memory CD4+ T cells sorted from blood. Subset meaning: CD45RA-negative fraction. The chain employs TRBV11-2 and TRBJ1-2; a weak D match, TRBD1 (6 bases). The clonotype was recovered from a woman aged 25 to 45 in good health. The CDR3 sequence: CASSPDGGLLGGYTF. The DNA for the CDR3 is TGTGCCAGCAGTCCAGACGGGGGGCTCCTCGGGGGCTACACCTTC.